The clone carrying this TCR beta chain was seen a single time. Repertoires were generated with immunoSEQ multiplex PCR, while TCRdb's copy carries only in-frame clones and drops some. The sample lists 75,000 to 95,000 clones; approximately 84% were seen once. The entry originates in a study of control samples from healthy donors and cancer patients. This TCR came from a man between 65 and 85 years old with lung cancer. Sequenced input: PBMCs.

DNA of the CDR3: TGTGCCAGCAGTCACGGACAGGGAGTAACTAATGAAAAACTGTTTTTT. It codes for CASSHGQGVTNEKLFF. The V and J genes are TRBV27 and TRBJ1-4, with TRBD1 matching 8 bases. V gave up 5 bases and J gave up 1 base; unmatched junction bases: 6. CDR1 is MNHEY, CDR2 SMNVEV, per germline (reference sequence). The CDR3 has 16 residues. The full variable domain, with the rest looked up from reference TRBV27 and TRBJ1-4, is EAQVTQNPRYLITVTGKKLTVTCSQNMNHEYMSWYRQDPGLGLRQIYYSMNVEVTDKGDVPEGYKVSRKEKRNFPLILESPSPNQTSLYFCASSHGQGVTNEKLFFGSGTQLSVL.